The 18 T cell receptor beta chains reported below all come from one sample, sequenced in a study of blood T cell repertoires in COVID-19. The repertoire was sequenced with immunoSEQ multiplex PCR; TCRdb's copy has only in-frame clones and lacks some. The sample includes about 100,000 clones, roughly 87% seen only once; the top ten take about 7.4%. What was sequenced was peripheral blood. These receptor sequences come from a man aged 25-45 years in a cohort sampled during active COVID-19.

V gene TRBV7-9 combines with J gene TRBJ1-1; 10 positions agree with TRBD1. Germline assignment: CDR1 SEHNR and CDR2 FQNEAQ (reference sequence). Unmatched junction bases numbered 2, after V lost 5 bases and J lost 5 bases. This CDR3 contains 13 residues. The CDR3 DNA follows: TGTGCCAGCAGCCAGGGACAGGGGACTGAAGCTTTCTTT. Translated: CASSQGQGTEAFF.

This rearrangement joins TRBV15 to TRBJ2-3, with a possible D match to TRBD1 (6 bases). Germline CDR1 LNHNV, CDR2 YYDKDF (reference sequence). The CDR3 sequence is 17 residues long. V lost 0 bases and J 4 bases, leaving 17 bases between the germline ends. The CDR3 nucleotides read TGTGCCACCAGCAGAGATGCGGCAGGGGTTAGCGCAGATACGCAGTATTTT. Translated: CATSRDAAGVSADTQYF. The full variable domain, completed using reference TRBV15 and TRBJ2-3, is DAMVIQNPRYQVTQFGKPVTLSCSQTLNHNVMYWYQQKSSQAPKLLFHYYDKDFNNEADTPDNFQSRRPNTSFCFLDIRSPGLGDTAMYLCATSRDAAGVSADTQYFGPGTRLTVL.

The gene calls are TRBV19 and TRBJ2-7, with 7 bases aligning to TRBD1. After removal of 5 bases from V and 1 base from J, the junction contained 8 bases not matched to a gene. Germline CDR1 and CDR2: LNHDA and SQIVND (reference sequence). This CDR3 has 15 residues. The CDR3 bases are TGTGCCAGTAGTTTAGCCTCGACAGGGTCCTACGAGCAGTACTTC. This sequence encodes CASSLASTGSYEQYF.

This clone was counted a few times. This same CDR3 is encoded by further DNA sequences in the sample. The chain is built from TRBV5-6 and TRBJ2-7; 7 bases map to TRBD2. The CDR3 loop spans 13 amino acids. Trimming took 4 bases from V and 5 from J; bases not matched to a gene: 6. Per the germline V gene, CDR1 is SGHDT and CDR2 is YYEEEE. CDR3 DNA sequence: TGTGCCAGCAGCCCATGGGAGGGTAACGAGCAGTACTTC. This encodes CASSPWEGNEQYF.

CDR3: CASSLKGQDTGELFF. In nucleotides, the CDR3 is TGTGCCAGCAGCTTAAAAGGACAGGACACCGGGGAGCTGTTTTTT. This chain links TRBV7-3 with TRBJ2-2; 7 bases align to TRBD1. J gave up 3 bases and V 1 base, and 2 bases lay outside the gene matches. Germline assignment: CDR1 SGHTA and CDR2 FQGTGA. This CDR3 region has 15 residues.

This sequence joins TRBV5-4 and TRBJ1-4; tentative D call: TRBD1 (6 bases). Germline CDR1 reads SGHNT; CDR2 reads YYREEE (reference sequence). The V and J ends lost 6 bases and 5 bases respectively, with 11 bases between them. This CDR3 has 13 residues. The CDR3 protein is CASKGQLNEKLFF. The CDR3 DNA follows: TGTGCCAGCAAAGGACAGCTCAATGAAAAACTGTTTTTT.

This chain uses TRBV24-1 with TRBJ2-3; 10 bases agree with TRBD1. CDR1 is KGHDR, CDR2 SFDVKD, per germline. This CDR3 is 16 amino acids long. Trimming removed 3 bases from V and 4 bases from J; junction bases left unmatched: 6. The CDR3 DNA is TGTGCCACCAGTGATGACCGGGACAGGGGCCCAGATACGCAGTATTTT. Protein: CATSDDRDRGPDTQYF.

The gene calls are TRBV7-2 and TRBJ2-1; 10 bases line up with TRBD1. V gave up 8 bases and J gave up 6 bases; unmatched junction bases: 10. Looked up from germline, CDR1 is SGHTA and CDR2 is FQGNSA. This CDR3 comprises 15 residues. This chain's CDR3 is CASRKDRGLFNEQFF. The CDR3 DNA follows: TGTGCCAGCCGAAAAGACAGGGGGCTATTCAATGAGCAGTTCTTC.

V is TRBV3-1 (or the pseudogene TRBV3-2) and J is TRBJ2-3; TRBD2 might be the D (6 bases). Trimming left V 3 bases short and J 1 base short, with 11 bases between. Germline values: CDR1 LGHDT, CDR2 YNNKEL (reference sequence). CDR3 length equals 15 residues. CDR3: CASSQGWGGTDTQYF. As DNA, the CDR3 is TGTGCCAGCAGCCAGGGGTGGGGGGGCACAGATACGCAGTATTTT.

The V call is TRBV10-3, the J call TRBJ2-2; the match to TRBD2 covers 8 bases. Losses at the gene ends were 6 bases for V and 5 bases for J; bases not matched to a gene: 11. CDR3 length: 16 amino acids. Per germline, CDR1 ENHRY and CDR2 SYGVKD. The CDR3 DNA reads TGTGCCATCAGCGTCGGGAGGGTTTCGCGGACCGGGGAGCTGTTTTTT. It translates to CAISVGRVSRTGELFF.

V is TRBV2 and J is TRBJ1-5; D is ambiguous. Trimming shortened V by 5 bases and J by 0 bases, and 5 bases separated the two germline ends. This CDR3 is built from 13 residues. Germline CDR1 reads SNHLY; CDR2 reads FYNNEI. CDR3 nucleotide sequence: TGTGCCAGCAGTCTAGATAGCAATCAGCCCCAGCATTTT. Its translation is CASSLDSNQPQHF.

The chain combines TRBV25-1 with TRBJ1-2; 8 nucleotides agree with TRBD1. V shed 8 bases and J 8 bases; nucleotides not matched to a gene: 7. Germline V gene lookup returns CDR1 MGHDK and CDR2 SYGVNS. The CDR3 runs to 12 residues. CDR3 region: CASLDRVKGYTF. As DNA, the CDR3 is TGTGCCAGCTTGGACAGGGTAAAGGGCTACACCTTC.

The chain combines TRBV5-4 with TRBJ1-2, with D maybe TRBD1 (5 bases). The CDR3 runs to 16 residues. V lost 4 bases and J lost 2, with 18 bases in between. Germline CDR1 reads SGHNT; CDR2 reads YYREEE (reference sequence). CDR3 region: CASSPGGTEDNYGYTF. CDR3 bases: TGTGCCAGCAGCCCGGGGGGTACGGAAGACAACTATGGCTACACCTTC.

This clone is a singleton in its sample. For the CDR3, the DNA is TGTGCCAGCAGTTTATGGGCAGGGGCGGTGGGCTACACCTTC. It encodes CASSLWAGAVGYTF. The chain combines TRBV27 with TRBJ1-2; maybe TRBD1 (6 bases). Trimming shortened V by 1 base and J by 8 bases, and 14 bases separated the two germline ends. CDR3 length: 14 residues. Germline V gene sequence: CDR1 MNHEY, CDR2 SMNVEV (reference sequence).

This chain connects TRBV4-1 to TRBJ2-3; 10 positions agree with TRBD1. The CDR3 contains 16 residues. V shed 1 base and J 1 base; nucleotides not matched to a gene: 2. The germline gives CDR1 MGHRA, CDR2 YSYEKL. The CDR3 spells CASSQGGTGGTDTQYF. The CDR3 coding sequence is TGCGCCAGCAGCCAAGGCGGGACAGGGGGCACAGATACGCAGTATTTT.

V gene TRBV5-1 combines with J gene TRBJ2-5; D gene ambiguous. This CDR3 comprises 13 residues. Trimming cost V 1 base and J 2 bases, with 6 bases left between them. The germline V gene encodes CDR1 SGHRS and CDR2 YFSETQ. CDR3 sequence: CASSLSQQETQYF. The CDR3 bases are TGCGCCAGCAGCTTGTCGCAGCAAGAGACCCAGTACTTC.

Here the CDR3 DNA reads TGCGCCAGCAAGGAGGGGGGGCGGAATGAGCAGTTCTTC. Its translation is CASKEGGRNEQFF. J is TRBJ2-1 and V is TRBV5-1; tentatively, D is TRBD2 (7 bases). Trimming took off 6 bases at V and 7 bases at J, with 14 bases between the two ends. CDR1 and CDR2 from the germline V gene are SGHRS and YFSETQ. The CDR3 is 13 amino acids.

This chain connects TRBV5-1 to TRBJ2-7; 9 bases are a match to TRBD1. This CDR3 contains 15 residues. The germline V gene encodes CDR1 SGHRS and CDR2 YFSETQ. The V and J ends lost 4 bases and 3 bases, in that order; junction bases with no gene match: 8. The chain's CDR3 is CASSLGQGGFYEQYF. In DNA form, the CDR3 reads TGCGCCAGCAGCCTGGGACAGGGTGGGTTCTACGAGCAGTACTTC.